The rows below give T cell receptor beta chains drawn from one sample of a study of blood T cell repertoires in COVID-19. Clones were sequenced by immunoSEQ multiplex PCR, and TCRdb holds only the in-frame ones, with some missing. Among around 280,000 clones listed, approximately 86% were seen once. The material sequenced was peripheral blood. All receptors derive from a woman in her thirties who had recovered from COVID-19. Both conserved end residues are part of each CDR3. D genes are given only for firm matches. A clone size is listed for some rows: how often the clone was seen (once, few, many), or a class if it is expanded.

V gene,J gene,clone size,D gene,CDR3 length,CDR3 protein,CDR3 DNA
TRBV20-1,TRBJ1-2,-,-,11,CSARDQVTGRF,TGCAGTGCTAGAGATCAGGTCACAGGGCGCTTC
TRBV18,TRBJ2-3,-,-,14,CASSPPLGPGAQYF,TGTGCCAGCTCACCACCGCTTGGGCCAGGGGCGCAGTATTTT
TRBV25-1,TRBJ2-7,-,-,14,CASSASGPSYEQYF,TGTGCCAGCAGTGCCAGCGGGCCCTCCTACGAGCAGTACTTC
TRBV5-1,TRBJ2-1,-,TRBD2,17,CASRQRGLAVSYNEQFF,TGCGCCAGCAGACAAAGAGGACTAGCGGTCTCCTACAATGAGCAGTTCTTC
TRBV7-2,TRBJ1-2,-,-,15,CASSLRQIKNYGYTF,TGTGCCAGCAGCTTAAGACAAATTAAAAACTATGGCTACACCTTC
TRBV18,TRBJ2-1,-,-,16,CASSPGSGLLGNEQFF,TGTGCCAGCTCACCAGGGTCTGGACTTTTAGGTAATGAGCAGTTCTTC
TRBV30,TRBJ2-5,-,-,14,CAWSSGGSRETQYF,TGTGCCTGGAGTTCAGGGGGGTCCAGGGAGACCCAGTACTTC
TRBV20-1,TRBJ2-7,-,TRBD1,14,CSASGAGQGYEQYF,TGCAGTGCTAGTGGTGCGGGACAGGGATACGAGCAGTACTTC
TRBV18,TRBJ2-1,once,TRBD2,15,CASSPLAGVGNEQFF,TGTGCCAGCTCACCCCTAGCGGGAGTAGGCAATGAGCAGTTCTTC
TRBV19,TRBJ1-2,-,TRBD1,14,CASRTGLANYGYTF,TGTGCCAGTAGGACAGGGCTAGCTAACTATGGCTACACCTTC
TRBV6-6,TRBJ2-2,-,TRBD2,14,CALRGGANTGELFF,TGTGCCCTACGGGGGGGGGCAAACACCGGGGAGCTGTTTTTT
TRBV6-5,TRBJ2-7,-,TRBD2,14,CASRGAGGAYEQYF,TGTGCCAGCCGGGGGGCGGGAGGGGCCTACGAGCAGTACTTC
TRBV18,TRBJ2-3,once,TRBD1,16,CASSPLQGAGTDTQYF,TGTGCCAGCTCACCTCTACAGGGGGCCGGCACAGATACGCAGTATTTT
TRBV5-6,TRBJ2-5,-,-,13,CASSSVGGETQYF,TGTGCCAGCAGCTCGGTAGGAGGAGAGACCCAGTACTTC